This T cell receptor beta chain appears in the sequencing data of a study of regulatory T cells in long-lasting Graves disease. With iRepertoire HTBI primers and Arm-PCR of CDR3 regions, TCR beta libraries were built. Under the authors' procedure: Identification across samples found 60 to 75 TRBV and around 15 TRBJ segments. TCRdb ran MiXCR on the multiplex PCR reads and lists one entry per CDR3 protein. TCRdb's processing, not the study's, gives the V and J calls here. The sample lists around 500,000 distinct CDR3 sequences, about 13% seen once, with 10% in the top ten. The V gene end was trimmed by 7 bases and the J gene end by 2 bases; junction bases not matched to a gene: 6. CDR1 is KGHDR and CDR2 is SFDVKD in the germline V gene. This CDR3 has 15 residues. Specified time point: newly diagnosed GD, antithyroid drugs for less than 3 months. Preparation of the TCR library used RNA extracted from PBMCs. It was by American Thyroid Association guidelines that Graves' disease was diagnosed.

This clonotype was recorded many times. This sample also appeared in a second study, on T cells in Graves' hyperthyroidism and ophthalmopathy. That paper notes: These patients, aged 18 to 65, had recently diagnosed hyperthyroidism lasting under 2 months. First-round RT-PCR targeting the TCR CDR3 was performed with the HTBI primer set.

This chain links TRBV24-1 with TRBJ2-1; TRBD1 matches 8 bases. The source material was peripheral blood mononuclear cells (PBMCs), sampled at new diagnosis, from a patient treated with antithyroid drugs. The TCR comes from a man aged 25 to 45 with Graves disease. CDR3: CATRAGQGTYNEQFF. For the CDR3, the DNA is TGTGCCACCAGGGCAGGACAGGGCACCTACAATGAGCAGTTCTTC.